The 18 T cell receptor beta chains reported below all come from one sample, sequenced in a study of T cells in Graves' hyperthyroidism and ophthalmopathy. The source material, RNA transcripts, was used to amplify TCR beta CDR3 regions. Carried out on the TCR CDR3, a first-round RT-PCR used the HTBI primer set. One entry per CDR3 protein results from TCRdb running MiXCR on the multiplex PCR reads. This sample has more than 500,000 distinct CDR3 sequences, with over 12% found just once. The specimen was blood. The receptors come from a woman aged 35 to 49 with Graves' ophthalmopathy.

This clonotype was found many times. The CDR3 loop is CASSVQGSFGYTF. The CDR3 DNA follows: TGTGCCAGTAGTGTACAGGGATCTTTTGGCTACACCTTC. V and J are TRBV19 and TRBJ1-2; perhaps TRBD1 as D (6 bases). Trimming removed 5 bases from V and 7 bases from J, with 14 bases in between. The CDR3 runs 13 residues. Germline lookup yields CDR1 LNHDA and CDR2 SQIVND (reference sequence).

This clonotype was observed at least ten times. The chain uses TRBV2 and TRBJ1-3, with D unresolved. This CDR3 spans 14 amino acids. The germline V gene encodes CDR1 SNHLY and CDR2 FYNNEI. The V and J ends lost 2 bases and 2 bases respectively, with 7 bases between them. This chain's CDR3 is CASSENQPGNTIYF. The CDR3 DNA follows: TGTGCCAGCAGTGAAAATCAGCCTGGAAACACCATATATTTT.

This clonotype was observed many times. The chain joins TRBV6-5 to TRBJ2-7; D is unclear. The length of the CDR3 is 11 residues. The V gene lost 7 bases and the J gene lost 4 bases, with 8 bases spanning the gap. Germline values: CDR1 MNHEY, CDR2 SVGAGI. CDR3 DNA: TGTGCCAGCATCTTCGGGTACGAGCAGTACTTC. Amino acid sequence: CASIFGYEQYF.

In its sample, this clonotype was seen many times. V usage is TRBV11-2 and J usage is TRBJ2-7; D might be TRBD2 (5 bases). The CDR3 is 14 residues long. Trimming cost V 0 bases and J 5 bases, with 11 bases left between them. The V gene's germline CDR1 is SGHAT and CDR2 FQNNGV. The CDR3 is CASSLDPASNEQYF. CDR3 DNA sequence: TGTGCCAGCAGCTTAGATCCGGCTAGCAACGAGCAGTACTTC.

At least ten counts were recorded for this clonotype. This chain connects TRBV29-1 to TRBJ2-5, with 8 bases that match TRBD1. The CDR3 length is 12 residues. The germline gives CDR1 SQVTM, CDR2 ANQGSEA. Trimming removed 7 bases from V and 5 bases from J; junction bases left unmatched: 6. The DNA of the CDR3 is TGCAGCGCCGGACAGGGTTCGGAGACCCAGTACTTC. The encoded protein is CSAGQGSETQYF.

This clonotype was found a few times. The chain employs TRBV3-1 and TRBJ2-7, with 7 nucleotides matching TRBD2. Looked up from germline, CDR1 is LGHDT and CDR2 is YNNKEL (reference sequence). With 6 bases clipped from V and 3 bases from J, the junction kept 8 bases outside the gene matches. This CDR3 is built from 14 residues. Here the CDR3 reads CASSTSESNYEQYF. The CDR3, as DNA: TGTGCCAGCAGTACTAGCGAGTCCAACTACGAGCAGTACTTC.

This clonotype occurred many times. CDR3 bases: TGTGCCAGCAGTCCACTAGCGGGAGTGGTATATGAGCAGTTCTTC. This translates into CASSPLAGVVYEQFF. The rearrangement uses TRBV6-2 or TRBV6-3 and TRBJ2-1; TRBD2 matches at 11 bases. V shed 5 bases, J shed 8 bases, and the junction held 8 bases outside the gene matches. Germline lookup yields CDR1 MNHEY and CDR2 SVGEGT. This CDR3 has 15 amino acids.

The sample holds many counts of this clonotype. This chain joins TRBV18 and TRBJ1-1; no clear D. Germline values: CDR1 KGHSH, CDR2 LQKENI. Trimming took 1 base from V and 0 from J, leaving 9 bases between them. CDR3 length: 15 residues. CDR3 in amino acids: CASSPRSTMNTEAFF. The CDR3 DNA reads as TGTGCCAGCTCACCACGATCTACCATGAACACTGAAGCTTTCTTT.

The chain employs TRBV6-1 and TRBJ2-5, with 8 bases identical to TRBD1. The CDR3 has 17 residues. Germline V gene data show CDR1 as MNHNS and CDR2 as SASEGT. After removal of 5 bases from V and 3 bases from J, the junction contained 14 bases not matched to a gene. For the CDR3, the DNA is TGTGCCAGCAGTACGCCCGTCCCCAGGGGGCTCGAAGAGACCCAGTACTTC. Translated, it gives CASSTPVPRGLEETQYF.

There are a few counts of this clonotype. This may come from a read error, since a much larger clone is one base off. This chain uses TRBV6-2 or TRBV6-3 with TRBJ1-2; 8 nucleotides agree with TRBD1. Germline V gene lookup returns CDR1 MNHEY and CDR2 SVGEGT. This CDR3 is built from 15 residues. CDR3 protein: CASSPMDRADYGYIF. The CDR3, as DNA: TGTGCCAGCAGTCCCATGGACAGGGCTGACTATGGCTACATCTTC.

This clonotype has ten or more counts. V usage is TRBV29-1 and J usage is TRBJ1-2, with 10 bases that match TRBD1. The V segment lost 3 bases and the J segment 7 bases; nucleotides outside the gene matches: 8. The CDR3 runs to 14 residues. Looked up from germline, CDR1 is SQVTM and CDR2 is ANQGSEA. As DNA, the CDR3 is TGCAGCGTTGATACATCGGGACAGGGGCTTGGCTACACCTTC. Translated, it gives CSVDTSGQGLGYTF.

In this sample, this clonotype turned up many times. This chain's CDR3 is CSALAGNKDTQYF. As DNA, the CDR3 is TGCAGTGCTCTCGCCGGGAACAAAGATACGCAGTATTTT. The chain employs TRBV20-1 and TRBJ2-3; tentative D call: TRBD2 (5 bases). Trimming removed 5 bases at V and 5 bases at J, with 14 bases between. The CDR3 sequence is 13 residues long. From germline, CDR1 is DFQATT and CDR2 SNEGSKA (reference sequence).

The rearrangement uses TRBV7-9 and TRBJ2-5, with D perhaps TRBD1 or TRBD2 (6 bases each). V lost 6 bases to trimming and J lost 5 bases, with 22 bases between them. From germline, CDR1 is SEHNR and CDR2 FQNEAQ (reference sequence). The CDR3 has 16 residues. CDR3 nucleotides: TGTGCCAGCAGGGATAGGAATGACAGGAGCGGGGAGACCCAGTACTTC. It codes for CASRDRNDRSGETQYF.

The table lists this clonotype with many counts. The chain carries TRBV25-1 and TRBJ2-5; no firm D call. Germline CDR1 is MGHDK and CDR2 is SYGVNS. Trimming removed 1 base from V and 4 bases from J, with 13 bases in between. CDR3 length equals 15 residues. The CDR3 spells CASSESRLVSETQYF. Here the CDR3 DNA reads TGTGCCAGCAGTGAATCTCGCTTGGTTTCAGAGACCCAGTACTTC.

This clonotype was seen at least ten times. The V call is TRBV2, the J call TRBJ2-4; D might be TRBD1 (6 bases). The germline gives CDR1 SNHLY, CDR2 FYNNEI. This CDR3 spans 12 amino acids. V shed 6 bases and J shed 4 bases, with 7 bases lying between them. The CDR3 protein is CASRGQKNIQYF. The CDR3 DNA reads TGTGCCAGCAGAGGACAGAAAAACATTCAGTACTTC.

The chain's CDR3 is CASLAGGSGETQYF. The CDR3 DNA is TGCGCCAGCTTAGCGGGAGGGTCCGGGGAGACCCAGTACTTC. V is TRBV5-1 and J is TRBJ2-5, with 11 bases aligning to TRBD2. The CDR3 length is 14 residues. CDR1 SGHRS and CDR2 YFSETQ come from the germline V gene. Trimming took 7 bases from V and 5 from J; bases not matched to a gene: 7.

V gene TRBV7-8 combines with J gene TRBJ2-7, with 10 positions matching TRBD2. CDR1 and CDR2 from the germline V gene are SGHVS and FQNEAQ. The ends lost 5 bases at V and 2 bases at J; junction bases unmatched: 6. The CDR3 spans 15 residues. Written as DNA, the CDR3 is TGTGCCAGCAGCGCAAGGACTAGCGGCACCTACGAGCAGTACTTC. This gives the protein CASSARTSGTYEQYF.

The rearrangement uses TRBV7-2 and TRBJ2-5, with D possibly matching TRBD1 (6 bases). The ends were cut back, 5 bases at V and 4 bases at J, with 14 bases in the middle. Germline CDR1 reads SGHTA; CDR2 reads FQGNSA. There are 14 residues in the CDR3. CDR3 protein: CASSTTGIRETQYF. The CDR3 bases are TGTGCCAGCAGCACAACAGGGATCAGAGAGACCCAGTACTTC. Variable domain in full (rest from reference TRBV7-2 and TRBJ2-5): GAGVSQSPSNKVTEKGKDVELRCDPISGHTALYWYRQSLGQGLEFLIYFQGNSAPDKSGLPSDRFSAERTGGSVSTLTIQRTQQEDSAVYLCASSTTGIRETQYFGPGTRLLVL.